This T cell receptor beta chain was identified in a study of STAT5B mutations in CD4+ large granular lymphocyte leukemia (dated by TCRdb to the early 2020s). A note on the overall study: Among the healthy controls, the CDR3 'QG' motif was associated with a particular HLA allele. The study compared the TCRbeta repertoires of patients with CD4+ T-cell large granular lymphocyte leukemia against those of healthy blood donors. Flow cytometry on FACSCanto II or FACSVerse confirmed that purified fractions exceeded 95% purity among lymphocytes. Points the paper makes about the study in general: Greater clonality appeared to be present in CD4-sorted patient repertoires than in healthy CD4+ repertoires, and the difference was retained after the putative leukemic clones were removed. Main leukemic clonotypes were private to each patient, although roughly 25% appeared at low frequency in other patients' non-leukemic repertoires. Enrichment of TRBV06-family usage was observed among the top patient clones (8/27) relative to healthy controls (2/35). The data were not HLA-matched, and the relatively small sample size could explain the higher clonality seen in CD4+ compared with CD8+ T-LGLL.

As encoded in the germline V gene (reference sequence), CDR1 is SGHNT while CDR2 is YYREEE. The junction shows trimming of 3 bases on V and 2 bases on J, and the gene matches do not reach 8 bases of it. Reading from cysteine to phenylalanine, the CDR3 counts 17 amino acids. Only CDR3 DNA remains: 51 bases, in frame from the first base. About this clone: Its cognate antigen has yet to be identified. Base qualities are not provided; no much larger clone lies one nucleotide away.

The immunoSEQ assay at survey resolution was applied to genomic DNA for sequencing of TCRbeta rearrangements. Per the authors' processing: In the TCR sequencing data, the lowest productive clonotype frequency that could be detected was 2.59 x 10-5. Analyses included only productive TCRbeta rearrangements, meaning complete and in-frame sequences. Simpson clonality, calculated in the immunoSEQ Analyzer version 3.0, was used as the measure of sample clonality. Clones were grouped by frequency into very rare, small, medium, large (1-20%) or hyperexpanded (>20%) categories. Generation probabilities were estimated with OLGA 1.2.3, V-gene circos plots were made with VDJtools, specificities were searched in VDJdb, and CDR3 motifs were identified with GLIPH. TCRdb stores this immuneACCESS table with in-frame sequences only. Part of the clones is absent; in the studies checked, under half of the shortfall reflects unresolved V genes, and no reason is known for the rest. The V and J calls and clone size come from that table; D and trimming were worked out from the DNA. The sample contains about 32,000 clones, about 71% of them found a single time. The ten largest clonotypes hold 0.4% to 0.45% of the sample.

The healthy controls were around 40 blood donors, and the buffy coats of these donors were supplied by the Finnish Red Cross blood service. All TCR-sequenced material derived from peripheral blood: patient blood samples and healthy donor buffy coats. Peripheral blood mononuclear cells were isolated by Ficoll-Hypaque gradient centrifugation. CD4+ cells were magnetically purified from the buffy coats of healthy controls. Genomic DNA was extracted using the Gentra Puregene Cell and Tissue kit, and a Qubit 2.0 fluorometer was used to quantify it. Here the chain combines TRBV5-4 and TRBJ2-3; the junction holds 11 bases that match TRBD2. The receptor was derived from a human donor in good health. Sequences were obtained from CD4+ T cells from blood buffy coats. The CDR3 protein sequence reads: CASSSGTSGRNTDTQYF. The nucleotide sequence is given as TGTGCCAGCAGCTCGGGGACTAGCGGACGAAACACAGATACGCAGTATTTT.